This TCR beta chain appears in the sequencing data of a study of blood T cell repertoires in COVID-19. Across the study: COVID-19 samples from acute and convalescent phases originated in the United States, Italy and Spain. Sources were T cells, B-cell-depleted T cells, or PBMCs; the material itself was cDNA or gDNA.

The CDR3 has 11 residues. Germline V gene data show CDR1 as DFQATT and CDR2 as SNEGSKA (reference sequence). Per the original data handling: Estimation of nucleated cell counts relied on the amplification of reference gene primers. Assay used: immunoSEQ multiplex PCR; TCRdb lists only in-frame clones, some missing. That table is the source of V, J and clone size, and D and trimming were worked out from the DNA. This table has 80,000 to 100,000 clones, more than 75% appearing once. V and J are TRBV20-1 and TRBJ2-5; tentatively, D is TRBD2 (5 bases). Sequences were obtained from peripheral blood. This receptor was identified in a man aged 50 or older with acute or convalescent COVID-19. The CDR3 spells CSSLGSETQYF. CDR3 coding DNA: TGCAGCTCTCTAGGGAGTGAGACCCAGTACTTC.